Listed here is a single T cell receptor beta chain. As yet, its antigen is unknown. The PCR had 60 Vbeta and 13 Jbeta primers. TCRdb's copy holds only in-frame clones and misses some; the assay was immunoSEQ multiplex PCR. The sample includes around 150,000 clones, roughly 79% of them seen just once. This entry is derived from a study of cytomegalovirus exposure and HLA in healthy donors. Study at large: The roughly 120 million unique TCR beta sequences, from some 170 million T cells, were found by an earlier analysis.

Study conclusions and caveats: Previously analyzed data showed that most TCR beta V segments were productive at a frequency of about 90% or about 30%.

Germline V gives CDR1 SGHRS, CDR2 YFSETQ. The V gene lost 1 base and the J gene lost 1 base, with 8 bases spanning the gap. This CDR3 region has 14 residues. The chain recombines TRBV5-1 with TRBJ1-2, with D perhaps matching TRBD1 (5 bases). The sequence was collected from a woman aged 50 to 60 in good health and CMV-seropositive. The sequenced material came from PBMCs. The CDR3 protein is CASSLSTVNYGYTF. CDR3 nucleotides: TGCGCCAGCAGCTTGTCGACAGTTAACTATGGCTACACCTTC.